This T cell receptor (beta chain) stems from a study of CD8+ T cells in alopecia areata. On the study more broadly: It was 6 to 18 months of tofacitinib, and then there were 6 months off drug.

This clone occurred many times. Treatment of the sample: oral pan-JAK inhibitor, 5-10 mg twice daily. The authors extracted RNA and reverse transcribed it into cDNA as the sequencing template. This table comes from immunoSEQ multiplex PCR, and its TCRdb copy is limited to in-frame clones, with some not included. The sample holds about 180,000 clones, roughly 46% seen once. The sequence came from a human donor with alopecia areata. Sequenced material: CD8+ T cells sorted from blood, taken around week 54, from a patient treated with tofacitinib.

CDR3 DNA sequence: TGTGCCAGCAGCGAAGAGAACGCACCCCTCCACTTT. Amino acid sequence: CASSEENAPLHF. V gene TRBV5-6 combines with J gene TRBJ1-6; D unclear. V lost 4 bases to trimming and J lost 11 bases, with 10 bases between them. The V gene's germline CDR1 is SGHDT and CDR2 YYEEEE. The CDR3 is 12 residues long. The entire variable domain, with the rest obtained from reference TRBV5-6 and TRBJ1-6, is as follows: DAGVTQSPTHLIKTRGQQVTLRCSPKSGHDTVSWYQQALGQGPQFIFQYYEEEERQRGNFPDRFSGHQFPNYSSELNVNALLLGDSALYLCASSEENAPLHFGNGTRLTVT.